Following are 5 T cell receptor beta chains from one sample sequenced in a study of cytomegalovirus exposure and HLA in healthy donors. With 60 Vbeta and 13 Jbeta primers, the PCR was carried out. This table comes from immunoSEQ multiplex PCR, and its TCRdb copy is limited to in-frame clones, with some not included. The table includes about 130,000 clones, more than 60% detected once. The sample taken for sequencing was PBMCs. These receptor sequences come from a woman in her forties in good health and CMV-seropositive.

The chain joins TRBV6-1 to TRBJ2-1; TRBD1 agrees at 8 bases. This CDR3 contains 14 residues. Germline values: CDR1 MNHNS, CDR2 SASEGT. V was clipped by 7 bases and J by 8 bases; unmatched bases: 10. DNA of the CDR3: TGTGCCAGCAACCCGACAGGGGCGTATGATGAGCAGTTCTTC. This codes for CASNPTGAYDEQFF.

The chain couples TRBV7-9 to TRBJ2-1, with 10 positions matching TRBD1. The CDR3 has 15 residues. Looked up from germline, CDR1 is SEHNR and CDR2 is FQNEAQ (reference sequence). The ends lost 1 base at V and 8 bases at J; junction bases unmatched: 5. The CDR3 reads CASSLGDRGYDEQFF. In nucleotides, the CDR3 is TGTGCCAGCAGCTTAGGGGACAGGGGATACGATGAGCAGTTCTTC.

V is TRBV5-1 and J is TRBJ1-1; a weak D match, TRBD1 (5 bases). CDR1 and CDR2 from the germline V gene are SGHRS and YFSETQ. The CDR3 runs 13 residues. Between the trimmed V and J ends, which lost 2 bases and 6 bases, there was a span of 11 bases. The DNA for the CDR3 is TGCGCCAGCAGCTTCGCAGGGCGATCTGAAGCTTTCTTT. Encoded protein: CASSFAGRSEAFF.

The genes are TRBV27 and TRBJ2-7, with D possibly TRBD1 on 5 matching bases. V lost 2 bases to trimming and J lost 1 base, with 9 bases between them. CDR3 length equals 14 residues. Germline CDR1 reads MNHEY; CDR2 reads SMNVEV (reference sequence). CDR3 protein: CASSLGAKSYEQYF. CDR3 bases: TGTGCCAGCAGTTTAGGGGCCAAGTCCTACGAGCAGTACTTC.

The chain has TRBV19 and TRBJ2-6; D gene unclear. The length of the CDR3 is 14 residues. V lost 2 bases and J 3 bases, leaving 5 bases between the germline ends. The germline V gene encodes CDR1 LNHDA and CDR2 SQIVND (reference sequence). The CDR3 here is CASSILGGANVLTF. The CDR3 DNA reads as TGTGCCAGTAGTATACTAGGTGGGGCCAACGTCCTGACTTTC.